Below, 21 T cell receptor beta chains from the same sample are listed, as sequenced in a study of OX40 agonist ivuxolimab in advanced cancers. Using immunoSEQ multiplex PCR, the repertoire was profiled, and TCRdb retains in-frame clones only, with some absent. The sample carries 55,000 to 75,000 clones, 80% recorded once. This sample comprised CD4+ or CD8+ T cells sorted from blood, obtained in a trial of the OX40 agonist ivuxolimab. Receptors originate from an adult with an advanced solid tumor such as melanoma, head and neck, liver or kidney cancer.

The chain is built from TRBV9 and TRBJ1-1; D not resolved. Trimming left V 1 base short and J 3 bases short, with 13 bases between. Per the germline V gene, CDR1 is SGDLS and CDR2 is YYNGEE. The CDR3 has 15 residues. Written as DNA, the CDR3 is TGTGCCAGCAGCGTATTGCCGGGTGGAGACACTGAAGCTTTCTTT. This encodes CASSVLPGGDTEAFF.

This sequence joins TRBV19 and TRBJ1-5; a weak D match, TRBD1 (5 bases). This CDR3 has 16 amino acids. Germline CDR1 is LNHDA and CDR2 is SQIVND (reference sequence). V lost 6 bases and J 0 bases, leaving 15 bases between the germline ends. CDR3 sequence (DNA): TGTGCCAGTAGGCCAGACAGACGCTATAGCAATCAGCCCCAGCATTTT. Translating it yields CASRPDRRYSNQPQHF.

This clone was seen only once. The chain employs TRBV2 and TRBJ2-1; 9 positions agree with TRBD1. With 5 bases clipped from V and 4 bases from J, the junction kept 6 bases outside the gene matches. The length of the CDR3 is 15 residues. Germline loops: CDR1 SNHLY, CDR2 FYNNEI. The CDR3 sequence is CASSPGTGTYNEQFF. CDR3 coding DNA: TGTGCCAGCAGTCCCGGGACAGGGACTTACAATGAGCAGTTCTTC.

This sequence joins TRBV5-4 and TRBJ2-1; a weak D match, TRBD1 (6 bases). The germline CDR1 and CDR2 sequences are SGHNT and YYREEE (reference sequence). V was clipped by 4 bases and J by 4 bases, with 9 bases between them. The CDR3 has 13 residues. In DNA form, the CDR3 reads TGTGCCAGCAGCCAGGGACATTACAATGAGCAGTTCTTC. Its protein product is CASSQGHYNEQFF.

This chain uses TRBV28 with TRBJ2-1, with 11 bases fitting TRBD2. This CDR3 is 16 amino acids long. Unmatched junction bases numbered 4, after V lost 3 bases and J lost 3 bases. Germline CDR1 and CDR2: MDHEN and SYDVKM. The CDR3 coding sequence is TGTGCCAGCAGTTTGGGCGGGACTAGCGGCTACAATGAGCAGTTCTTC. Protein: CASSLGGTSGYNEQFF.

This clone was counted between two and nine times. The CDR3 nucleotides are TGTGCCAGCAGCTTGGGGGACAGGGGGCCTTTCGGTCTCCACTTT. It encodes CASSLGDRGPFGLHF. The chain uses TRBV5-4 and TRBJ1-6, with 12 bases matching TRBD1. Germline trimming cut 0 bases from V and 16 bases from J; bases unmatched to any gene: 8. The CDR3 has 15 residues. The germline gives CDR1 SGHNT, CDR2 YYREEE (reference sequence).

The chain uses TRBV28 and TRBJ2-5; 7 positions agree with TRBD2. After removal of 3 bases from V and 5 bases from J, the junction contained 3 bases not matched to a gene. This CDR3 has 13 amino acids. Per the germline V gene, CDR1 is MDHEN and CDR2 is SYDVKM. The CDR3, as DNA: TGTGCCAGCAGTTTGACTAGCCCCGAGACCCAGTACTTC. Protein: CASSLTSPETQYF. The entire variable domain, with the rest obtained from reference TRBV28 and TRBJ2-5, is as follows: DVKVTQSSRYLVKRTGEKVFLECVQDMDHENMFWYRQDPGLGLRLIYFSYDVKMKEKGDIPEGYSVSREKKERFSLILESASTNQTSMYLCASSLTSPETQYFGPGTRLLVL.

V and J are TRBV4-1 and TRBJ2-3; D unclear. CDR1 MGHRA and CDR2 YSYEKL come from the germline V gene. The CDR3 is 13 residues long. V gave up 4 bases and J gave up 2 bases, with 7 bases separating them. CDR3 nucleotides: TGCGCCAGCAGCCCTCCCTCCACAGATACGCAGTATTTT. As protein: CASSPPSTDTQYF.

This clone was detected only once. This sequence joins TRBV7-3 and TRBJ1-2; D remains unclear. With 2 bases removed from V and 4 bases from J, the gap between germline ends came to 11 bases. The germline V gene has CDR1 SGHTA and CDR2 FQGTGA. The CDR3 is 14 residues long. This CDR3 is CASSLDPVGYGYTF. CDR3 DNA sequence: TGTGCCAGCAGCTTAGACCCGGTTGGCTATGGCTACACCTTC.

This clone has only one observation. The rearrangement uses TRBV27 and TRBJ2-7, with 7 bases identical to TRBD1. CDR1 is MNHEY and CDR2 is SMNVEV in the germline V gene (reference sequence). There are 15 residues in the CDR3. V shed 5 bases, J shed 1 base, and the junction held 8 bases outside the gene matches. The CDR3 loop reads CASSTKQGLSYEQYF. The CDR3 nucleotides read TGTGCCAGCAGTACCAAACAGGGGCTATCCTACGAGCAGTACTTC.

The chain carries TRBV11-3 and TRBJ2-3; 11 bases map to TRBD2. Per germline, CDR1 SGHNT and CDR2 YENEEA. This CDR3 comprises 18 residues. Trimming cost V 0 bases and J 2 bases; bases outside gene matches: 7. CDR3 coding DNA: TGTGCCAGCAGCTTAGACCCTCCGGGACTAGCGGTCACAGATACGCAGTATTTT. This sequence encodes CASSLDPPGLAVTDTQYF.

The CDR3 here is CASSPHSGGSFLNEQFF. CDR3 DNA: TGCGCCAGCAGCCCCCACTCAGGGGGTTCTTTCCTCAATGAGCAGTTCTTC. The rearrangement joins TRBV5-1 to TRBJ2-1, with 7 bases matching TRBD1. The CDR3 sequence is 17 residues long. CDR1 is SGHRS and CDR2 is YFSETQ in the germline V gene. V shed 4 bases and J 6 bases; nucleotides not matched to a gene: 16.

Here the CDR3 DNA reads TGTGCCAGCAGCTCCGCGTGGACTAGCGGCGACAATGAGCAGTTCTTC. It translates to CASSSAWTSGDNEQFF. This chain connects TRBV7-2 to TRBJ2-1; TRBD2 matches at 10 bases. CDR3 length: 16 amino acids. J was trimmed by 5 bases and V by 4 bases; bases with no gene match: 8. CDR1 is SGHTA, CDR2 FQGNSA, per germline.

In this sample, this clone turned up a few times. This sequence joins TRBV5-4 and TRBJ2-1, with D hard to call. The CDR3 totals 12 residues. Trimming pared 0 bases from V and 6 bases from J, leaving 4 bases between. Germline CDR1 SGHNT, CDR2 YYREEE (reference sequence). The CDR3 protein is CASSLDANEQFF. For the CDR3, the DNA is TGTGCCAGCAGCTTGGATGCCAATGAGCAGTTCTTC. Based on the CDR3 plus reference TRBV5-4 and TRBJ2-1, the full variable domain is ETGVTQSPTHLIKTRGQQVTLRCSSQSGHNTVSWYQQALGQGPQFIFQYYREEENGRGNFPPRFSGLQFPNYSSELNVNALELDDSALYLCASSLDANEQFFGPGTRLTVL.

The chain combines TRBV6-1 with TRBJ2-3, with unresolved D. Germline lookup yields CDR1 MNHNS and CDR2 SASEGT. The CDR3 runs to 14 residues. The V end lost 4 bases, the J end lost 2 bases, and 10 bases lay between the germline ends. CDR3 in amino acids: CASSVGPHTDTQYF. The CDR3 coding sequence is TGTGCCAGCAGTGTAGGTCCCCACACAGATACGCAGTATTTT.

The chain employs TRBV9 and TRBJ2-3, with D possibly TRBD2 on 6 matching bases. Deletions cut 4 bases from V and 1 base from J, with 10 bases between. Germline V gene data show CDR1 as SGDLS and CDR2 as YYNGEE. The CDR3 consists of 14 residues. CDR3 bases: TGTGCCAGCAGCCTAGGGACTGGCACAGATACGCAGTATTTT. It codes for CASSLGTGTDTQYF.

This clone was detected many times. The chain combines TRBV7-3 with TRBJ2-1; the D is unclear. CDR3 length: 16 residues. With 5 bases removed from V and 0 bases from J, the gap between germline ends came to 14 bases. CDR1 is SGHTA, CDR2 FQGTGA, per germline. The CDR3, as DNA: TGTGCCAGCAGCCGAAGTACCCAGCGCTCCTACAATGAGCAGTTCTTC. As protein: CASSRSTQRSYNEQFF.

The chain has TRBV6-5 and TRBJ1-1, with TRBD1 identical over 7 bases. The CDR3 totals 14 residues. V lost 6 bases and J lost 1; bases outside the gene matches: 5. Germline V gene data show CDR1 as MNHEY and CDR2 as SVGAGI. This chain's CDR3 is CASRQGTENTEAFF. CDR3 DNA sequence: TGTGCCAGCAGGCAGGGGACAGAGAACACTGAAGCTTTCTTT.

This rearrangement joins TRBV6-1 to TRBJ2-7; 8 bases line up with TRBD1. Germline CDR1 reads MNHNS; CDR2 reads SASEGT. V lost 10 bases to trimming and J lost 1 base; unmatched junction nucleotides: 3. CDR3 length equals 12 residues. DNA for the CDR3: TGTGCCAACGGACAGGGATCCTACGAGCAGTACGTC. It specifies CANGQGSYEQYV.

The chain is built from TRBV28 and TRBJ2-7, with 8 nucleotides matching TRBD1. Germline CDR1 reads MDHEN; CDR2 reads SYDVKM. CDR3 size: 14 residues. The V segment lost 5 bases and the J segment 3 bases; nucleotides outside the gene matches: 6. This chain's CDR3 is CASSTTGGNYEQYF. DNA of the CDR3: TGTGCCAGCAGTACTACAGGGGGGAACTACGAGCAGTACTTC.

The genes are TRBV19 and TRBJ1-1, with D maybe TRBD1 (6 bases). There are 13 residues in the CDR3. The germline V gene has CDR1 LNHDA and CDR2 SQIVND (reference sequence). With 1 base removed from V and 4 bases from J, the gap between germline ends came to 7 bases. Written as DNA, the CDR3 is TGTGCCAGTAGTATAGGAGGGGGCACTGAAGCTTTCTTT. Its translation: CASSIGGGTEAFF.